The 32 T cell receptor beta chains in this list originate from one sample, sequenced in a study of identical twins. MiXCR, applied by TCRdb to the 5' RACE reads, yields one record per CDR3 protein. The table shows a few hundred thousand distinct CDR3 sequences, with around a tenth occurring only once. These data also featured in a second study, about yellow fever vaccine responses in identical twins.

The sequenced sample was PBMCs. Receptors originate from a woman aged 18-29 years in good health.

This clonotype was seen a few times. The chain couples TRBV4-3 to TRBJ2-7, with TRBD1 identical over 7 bases. Germline assignment: CDR1 LGHNA and CDR2 YSLEER. CDR3 size: 15 residues. V was pared by 1 base and J by 0 bases, with 3 bases of the junction left unmatched. The CDR3 protein is CASSQATGDSYEQYF. CDR3 DNA: TGCGCCAGCAGCCAAGCTACAGGGGACTCCTACGAGCAGTACTTC.

This clonotype turned up a few times. This chain uses TRBV12-3 or TRBV12-4 with TRBJ2-3, with D unclear. V shed 5 bases and J shed 2 bases, with 8 bases lying between them. This CDR3 contains 13 residues. The CDR3: CASSTSNTDTQYF. The CDR3 DNA reads as TGTGCCAGCAGTACTTCCAACACAGATACGCAGTATTTT.

This clonotype was recorded a few times. The rearrangement uses TRBV4-1 and TRBJ2-7; the match to TRBD1 covers 7 bases. V dropped 5 bases and J dropped 7; count of bases not matched to a gene: 17. The CDR3 extends over 16 amino acids. The germline V gene encodes CDR1 MGHRA and CDR2 YSYEKL. The DNA of the CDR3 is TGCGCCAGCAGCACCGACCCGGGACAGAGAGCTCGGGAGCAGTACTTC. Translation: CASSTDPGQRAREQYF.

Many counts were recorded for this clonotype. CDR3 protein: CASSLSGDPTDTQYF. CDR3 sequence (DNA): TGTGCCAGCAGCTTAAGTGGGGATCCTACAGATACGCAGTATTTT. The chain couples TRBV7-2 to TRBJ2-3; D not certain. Trimming stripped 2 bases from V and 3 bases from J, with 12 bases between. The CDR3 is 15 residues long. Germline V CDR1 and CDR2: SGHTA, FQGNSA. Based on the CDR3 plus reference TRBV7-2 and TRBJ2-3, the full variable domain is GAGVSQSPSNKVTEKGKDVELRCDPISGHTALYWYRQSLGQGLEFLIYFQGNSAPDKSGLPSDRFSAERTGGSVSTLTIQRTQQEDSAVYLCASSLSGDPTDTQYFGPGTRLTVL.

This clonotype was detected a few times. This chain joins TRBV5-1 and TRBJ2-7, with D perhaps being TRBD1 or TRBD2 (5 bases each). The CDR3 consists of 16 residues. V was shortened by 0 bases and J by 0 bases, with 13 bases between the two germline ends. Germline V gives CDR1 SGHRS, CDR2 YFSETQ. The CDR3 region is CASSLVRAGSSYEQYF. In DNA, the CDR3 is TGCGCCAGCAGCTTGGTTCGGGCAGGGAGCTCCTACGAGCAGTACTTC.

This clonotype was counted only a few times. The chain links TRBV30 to TRBJ1-2; possibly TRBD1 for D (5 bases). The germline V and J ends were trimmed by 2 bases and 3 bases, with 7 bases remaining between them. Germline values: CDR1 GTSNPN, CDR2 SVGIG (reference sequence). The CDR3 sequence is 12 residues long. The CDR3 region is CAWSSGDYGYTF. The CDR3 nucleotides read TGTGCCTGGAGTTCGGGGGACTATGGCTACACCTTC. Using reference TRBV30 and TRBJ1-2 for the parts outside the CDR3, the full variable domain is SQTIHQWPATLVQPVGSPLSLECTVEGTSNPNLYWYRQAAGRGLQLLFYSVGIGQISSEVPQNLSASRPQDRQFILSSKKLLLSDSGFYLCAWSSGDYGYTFGSGTRLTVV.

This clonotype appeared many times. The chain employs TRBV7-9 and TRBJ1-1; D gene uncertain. CDR1 and CDR2 from the germline V gene are SEHNR and FQNEAQ (reference sequence). The germline V and J ends were trimmed by 3 bases and 5 bases, with 10 bases remaining between them. The CDR3 sequence is 13 residues long. The CDR3, as DNA: TGTGCCAGCAGCTTGGAGGCCGGGACTGAAGCTTTCTTT. Translating it yields CASSLEAGTEAFF.

This clonotype was detected a few times. J is TRBJ2-1 and V is TRBV5-1, with 9 nucleotides matching TRBD1. V shed 0 bases, J shed 9 bases, and the junction held 7 bases outside the gene matches. The CDR3 is 15 residues long. The germline CDR1 and CDR2 sequences are SGHRS and YFSETQ. As DNA, the CDR3 is TGCGCCAGCAGCTTGGTTCGTGAGGACAGGGGTGAGCAGTTCTTC. Amino acids: CASSLVREDRGEQFF.

This clonotype was counted at least ten times. The rearrangement joins TRBV12-3 or TRBV12-4 to TRBJ2-1, with D unclear. The V end lost 0 bases, the J end lost 0 bases, and 12 bases lay between the germline ends. This CDR3 region has 17 residues. The CDR3 region is CASSLAGLPSSYNEQFF. CDR3 nucleotides: TGTGCCAGCAGTTTAGCTGGCCTCCCTAGCTCCTACAATGAGCAGTTCTTC.

This clonotype was counted only a few times. The chain carries TRBV6-1 and TRBJ2-2; TRBD1 agrees at 8 bases. This CDR3 contains 15 residues. The trim removed 6 bases at V and 4 bases at J, leaving 7 bases unmatched. Germline-derived CDR1 and CDR2 are MNHNS and SASEGT. The DNA of the CDR3 is TGTGCCAGCAGGCATCAGGGGGCGGTCACCGGGGAGCTGTTTTTT. Translated: CASRHQGAVTGELFF.

This clonotype was counted between two and nine times. V gene TRBV4-3 combines with J gene TRBJ2-7; TRBD2 agrees at 11 bases. With V trimmed by 0 bases and J by 6 bases, 19 bases remained unmatched. The CDR3 totals 20 residues. Germline loops: CDR1 LGHNA, CDR2 YSLEER. CDR3 residues: CASSQDAGPPPLAGGPEQYF. CDR3 nucleotide sequence: TGCGCCAGCAGCCAAGATGCCGGGCCCCCCCCTCTAGCGGGAGGACCCGAGCAGTACTTC.

This chain uses TRBV4-3 with TRBJ2-1; D is perhaps TRBD2 (7 bases). There are 18 residues in the CDR3. Germline V lookup: CDR1 LGHNA, CDR2 YSLEER. Trimming removed 1 base from V and 4 bases from J, with 20 bases in between. CDR3 amino acids: CASSQVEWGEGGYNEQFF. CDR3 nucleotides: TGCGCCAGCAGCCAAGTTGAATGGGGGGAGGGGGGATACAATGAGCAGTTCTTC.

The V gene is TRBV10-3, the J gene TRBJ2-7; 7 nucleotides line up with TRBD1. J was trimmed by 4 bases and V by 7 bases; bases with no gene match: 7. CDR3 size: 13 residues. The germline CDR1 and CDR2 sequences are ENHRY and SYGVKD. The CDR3 bases are TGTGCCATCAACTCCGGGACAGAGTACGAGCAGTACTTC. Encoded protein: CAINSGTEYEQYF.

This clonotype was detected many times. The chain combines TRBV3-1 with TRBJ2-4, with TRBD1 as a possible D gene (6 bases). The V end was cut by 4 bases, the J end by 4 bases, with 8 bases between. The CDR3 length is 13 residues. Germline values: CDR1 LGHDT, CDR2 YNNKEL (reference sequence). This CDR3 reads CASSPRGKNIQYF. CDR3 DNA sequence: TGTGCCAGCAGCCCCAGGGGTAAAAACATTCAGTACTTC.

The chain carries TRBV9 and TRBJ1-1; D remains unclear. CDR3 size: 14 residues. CDR1 is SGDLS and CDR2 is YYNGEE in the germline V gene. V gave up 0 bases and J gave up 0 bases, with 6 bases separating them. CDR3 region: CASSVGTVNTEAFF. The DNA of the CDR3 is TGTGCCAGCAGCGTAGGAACAGTGAACACTGAAGCTTTCTTT.

The chain couples TRBV11-3 to TRBJ2-1; the match to TRBD1 covers 7 bases. Germline V gene sequence: CDR1 SGHNT, CDR2 YENEEA. CDR3 length: 14 amino acids. V lost 8 bases, J lost 6 bases, and 10 bases stayed unmatched. The CDR3: CASQPPGQPNEQFF. The CDR3 nucleotides are TGTGCCAGCCAACCGCCGGGACAGCCCAATGAGCAGTTCTTC.

This clonotype was counted a few times. The V and J genes are TRBV6-5 and TRBJ1-1, with D possibly being TRBD1 (6 bases). CDR1 and CDR2 from the germline V gene are MNHEY and SVGAGI. The CDR3 consists of 14 residues. Trimming left V 3 bases short and J 4 bases short, with 12 bases between. CDR3 sequence reads: CASSYTGRATEAFF. Here the CDR3 DNA reads TGTGCCAGCAGTTATACAGGGAGGGCCACTGAAGCTTTCTTT.

This clonotype appeared a few times. This chain uses TRBV3-1 with TRBJ1-1; D is unclear. The CDR3 loop spans 14 amino acids. Germline CDR1 reads LGHDT; CDR2 reads YNNKEL (reference sequence). Deletions cut 2 bases from V and 3 bases from J, with 10 bases between. Written as DNA, the CDR3 is TGTGCCAGCAGCCAACGGGCCGTGTACACTGAAGCTTTCTTT. This codes for CASSQRAVYTEAFF.

This clonotype was detected ten times or more. The genes are TRBV27 and TRBJ2-7, with TRBD2 matching over 11 bases. The J segment lost 7 bases and the V segment lost 5 bases, leaving 19 bases of the junction unmatched. The CDR3 is made up of 18 amino acids. The V gene's germline CDR1 is MNHEY and CDR2 SMNVEV (reference sequence). This CDR3 reads CASSTNLAGGPWGEEQYF. The DNA for the CDR3 is TGTGCCAGCAGTACCAACCTAGCGGGAGGCCCATGGGGGGAGGAGCAGTACTTC.

The table lists this clonotype with a few counts. The rearrangement links TRBV7-9 to TRBJ2-3, with a tentative D call TRBD2 (5 bases). CDR3 length equals 15 residues. V was shortened by 1 base and J by 2 bases, with 10 bases between the two germline ends. The germline V gene has CDR1 SEHNR and CDR2 FQNEAQ (reference sequence). The CDR3 loop reads CASSLGSRDTDTQYF. CDR3 DNA: TGTGCCAGCAGCTTAGGTTCGAGGGACACAGATACGCAGTATTTT. The whole variable domain, filled in from reference TRBV7-9 and TRBJ2-3, reads DTGVSQNPRHKITKRGQNVTFRCDPISEHNRLYWYRQTLGQGPEFLTYFQNEAQLEKSRLLSDRFSAERPKGSFSTLEIQRTEQGDSAMYLCASSLGSRDTDTQYFGPGTRLTVL.

This clonotype came up many times. The chain employs TRBV5-1 and TRBJ2-1, with a possible D match to TRBD1 (5 bases). V shed 2 bases and J shed 8 bases, with 17 bases lying between them. CDR1 is SGHRS and CDR2 is YFSETQ in the germline V gene. The CDR3 length is 15 residues. CDR3 DNA: TGCGCCAGCAGCTTAGGAACAGGTAGTTTCGATGAGCAGTTCTTC. It encodes CASSLGTGSFDEQFF.

Only a few counts were recorded for this clonotype. The V gene is TRBV7-6, the J gene TRBJ2-7; D is possibly TRBD2 (6 bases). The germline V gene encodes CDR1 SGHVS and CDR2 FNYEAQ. V dropped 4 bases and J dropped 6 bases, with 10 bases sitting between them. The CDR3 is 12 residues long. The CDR3 bases are TGTGCCAGCAGCTCGGGACTTCCCGAGCAGTACTTC. As protein: CASSSGLPEQYF.

This clonotype was picked up many times. The chain recombines TRBV29-1 with TRBJ2-2; no reliable D call. CDR1 is SQVTM, CDR2 ANQGSEA, per germline. The germline V and J ends were trimmed by 0 bases and 7 bases, with 3 bases remaining between them. This CDR3 comprises 11 residues. For the CDR3, the DNA is TGCAGCGTTGAAGACGTCGGGGAGCTGTTTTTT. It translates to CSVEDVGELFF.

This clonotype has only a few counts. V gene TRBV20-1 combines with J gene TRBJ2-3; D is tentatively TRBD1 or TRBD2 (5 bases each). Trimming took off 6 bases at V and 3 bases at J, with 22 bases between the two ends. The CDR3 runs 16 residues. Per germline, CDR1 DFQATT and CDR2 SNEGSKA (reference sequence). The CDR3 DNA follows: TGCAGTGCCACAGACCCGAGGGGTGTCCAGACAGATACGCAGTATTTT. It yields the protein CSATDPRGVQTDTQYF.

This clonotype was seen a few times. This chain uses TRBV19 with TRBJ1-2, with D maybe TRBD1 (5 bases). Trimming cost V 3 bases and J 2 bases, with 25 bases left between them. The CDR3 length is 19 residues. Germline V CDR1 and CDR2: LNHDA, SQIVND (reference sequence). The CDR3 nucleotides read TGTGCCAGTAGTATCTCCTCCACCAGGAGACAGTTAGAGAACTATGGCTACACCTTC. Translated, it gives CASSISSTRRQLENYGYTF.

V usage is TRBV29-1 and J usage is TRBJ2-5; no definite D call. Germline lookup yields CDR1 SQVTM and CDR2 ANQGSEA. V was cut by 4 bases and J by 5 bases, with 11 bases left in between. This CDR3 region has 12 residues. CDR3 in DNA: TGCAGCGTTGTGCTTTTTGCTGAGACCCAGTACTTC. It is translated as CSVVLFAETQYF.

This chain uses TRBV5-1 with TRBJ2-2; the D gene is possibly TRBD1 (6 bases). The CDR3 covers 13 residues. Trimming took off 3 bases at V and 7 bases at J, with 10 bases between the two ends. Germline V gives CDR1 SGHRS, CDR2 YFSETQ. For the CDR3, the DNA is TGCGCCAGCAGCTGGACAGCCAACGGGGAGCTGTTTTTT. As protein: CASSWTANGELFF.

This chain joins TRBV20-1 and TRBJ2-1, with D perhaps matching TRBD1 (6 bases). Trimming removed 6 bases at V and 7 bases at J, with 22 bases between. Germline CDR1 reads DFQATT; CDR2 reads SNEGSKA (reference sequence). There are 15 residues in the CDR3. The CDR3 here is CSAPNYREQRNEQFF. The CDR3, as DNA: TGCAGTGCGCCCAACTACAGGGAGCAGAGGAATGAGCAGTTCTTC.

There are many counts of this clonotype. The genes are TRBV29-1 and TRBJ2-3, with no clear D. Trimming shortened V by 4 bases and J by 0 bases, and 11 bases separated the two germline ends. There are 14 residues in the CDR3. Per the germline V gene, CDR1 is SQVTM and CDR2 is ANQGSEA. The DNA for the CDR3 is TGCAGCGTTGTGGGGTGGCAGAGCACAGATACGCAGTATTTT. This translates into CSVVGWQSTDTQYF.

This clonotype was counted at least ten times. This chain connects TRBV7-2 to TRBJ2-4; D possibly uses TRBD1 or TRBD2 (5 bases each). The CDR3 extends over 15 amino acids. The V and J ends lost 6 bases and 5 bases respectively, with 17 bases between them. Germline lookup yields CDR1 SGHTA and CDR2 FQGNSA. CDR3: CASSQIRGRENIQYF. CDR3 DNA sequence: TGTGCCAGCAGTCAAATCCGGGGCAGGGAAAACATTCAGTACTTC.

In this sample, this clonotype turned up many times. V is TRBV12-3 or TRBV12-4 and J is TRBJ2-3; 11 positions match TRBD2. The CDR3 length is 15 residues. V gave up 5 bases and J gave up 2 bases; unmatched junction bases: 3. This CDR3 reads CASSILAGDTDTQYF. The CDR3 region has the DNA TGTGCCAGCAGTATACTAGCGGGGGACACAGATACGCAGTATTTT.

A few counts support this clonotype. V usage is TRBV2 and J usage is TRBJ2-7; no clear D gene. Germline CDR1 is SNHLY and CDR2 is FYNNEI. Trimming shortened V by 1 base and J by 3 bases, and 7 bases separated the two germline ends. The CDR3 is 13 residues long. The CDR3 DNA reads as TGTGCCAGCAGTGAAGGTCCGTTCTACGAGCAGTACTTC. Protein sequence: CASSEGPFYEQYF. Based on the CDR3 plus reference TRBV2 and TRBJ2-7, the full variable domain is EPEVTQTPSHQVTQMGQEVILRCVPISNHLYFYWYRQILGQKVEFLVSFYNNEISEKSEIFDDQFSVERPDGSNFTLKIRSTKLEDSAMYFCASSEGPFYEQYFGPGTRLTVT.